These T cell receptor beta chains were read from a single sample in a study of blood T cell repertoires in COVID-19. Generated by immunoSEQ multiplex PCR, the TCRdb table keeps only in-frame clones and is missing some. Here the sample spans 150,000 to 200,000 clones, 80% being singletons. What was sequenced was PBMCs or T cells enriched from blood (not recorded which). These receptors came from a man aged 35-49 years who had recovered from COVID-19. Each CDR3 is given with its conserved first and last residue. A D gene is named only where the DNA matches it firmly. A row's size may be missing; if present it is once, few, many or a size class.

cdr3_nt cdr3_aa j_call d_call clone_size v_call
TGTGCCAGCAGCCGACAGGAGAATTCACCCCTCCACTTT CASSRQENSPLHF TRBJ1-6 . . TRBV14
TGTGCCAGTAGTATAGGGAGGGACAGGCGGGGCACTGAAGCTTTCTTT CASSIGRDRRGTEAFF TRBJ1-1 TRBD1 few TRBV19
TGTGCCAGCAGGCCTCTAGCGGGGGGTGACCAAGAGACCCAGTACTTC CASRPLAGGDQETQYF TRBJ2-5 TRBD2 . TRBV9
TGTGCCAGCAGCCAGAGACTAGCGGGGCTTTTCTACAATGAGCAGTTCTTC CASSQRLAGLFYNEQFF TRBJ2-1 TRBD2 . TRBV7-2
TGTGCCAGCAGTGATCTCGGGGACAGGGTAAATGGCTACACCTTC CASSDLGDRVNGYTF TRBJ1-2 TRBD1 . TRBV6-1
TGTGCCAGCAGAACGGCGGTCACAGATACGCAGTATTTT CASRTAVTDTQYF TRBJ2-3 . once TRBV2
TGTGCCAGTAGCGGGATCTATGGCTACACCTTC CASSGIYGYTF TRBJ1-2 . . TRBV19
TGTGCCAGCAGCCCCACAGTGGGACAGGGGGCTAGAAATGAGCAGTTCTTC CASSPTVGQGARNEQFF TRBJ2-1 TRBD1 . TRBV14
TGTGCCAGCAGCTCCACCCCCCTAGCGGGGGCGACAGATACGCAGTATTTT CASSSTPLAGATDTQYF TRBJ2-3 TRBD2 . TRBV9
TGTGCCAGCAGCGCACCGACGGACAGCCCGGACTCCGTCCTTGACACTGAAGCTTTCTTT CASSAPTDSPDSVLDTEAFF TRBJ1-1 . . TRBV9
TGTGCCAGCAGTTCCGGACAGACTTACACTGAAGCTTTCTTT CASSSGQTYTEAFF TRBJ1-1 . . TRBV6-5
TGTGCCAGCAGGAAGACCGGGTCTTATGGCTACACCTTC CASRKTGSYGYTF TRBJ1-2 . . TRBV6-5
TGTGCCATCAGTGGTGGGGTAGCGGTGAACACCGGGGAGCTGTTTTTT CAISGGVAVNTGELFF TRBJ2-2 . . TRBV10-3
TGTGCCACGAGCCCGGGGGGGAACTATGGCTACACCTTC CATSPGGNYGYTF TRBJ1-2 . . TRBV19
TGCGCCACCCGAGGGGGTGATCGGGAGACCCAGTACTTC CATRGGDRETQYF TRBJ2-5 . . TRBV5-1
TGTGCCTGGAGTGTACGCAGGGGAGACTATGGCTACACCTTC CAWSVRRGDYGYTF TRBJ1-2 . . TRBV30
TGTGCCACCGGTGGGAGGACAGATACGCAGTATTTT CATGGRTDTQYF TRBJ2-3 . . TRBV15
TGTGCCAGCAGCCAAGTTCAGGGGAACATTCAGTACTTC CASSQVQGNIQYF TRBJ2-4 . . TRBV3-1/TRBV3-2
TGTGCCAGCAGCCAAGATATCCTAGCGGGGGGGTACGAGCAGTACTTC CASSQDILAGGYEQYF TRBJ2-7 TRBD2 . TRBV4-2
TGTGTCAGAAGCGCGGACTCGAACACTGAAGCTTTCTTT CVRSADSNTEAFF TRBJ1-1 . . TRBV7-5
TGTGCCAGCAGTGAGAGAGCTAACTATGGCTACACCTTC CASSERANYGYTF TRBJ1-2 . . TRBV2
TGTGCCAGCCTCCTCCGGCGGGGGGGGCAAGAGACCCAGTACTTC CASLLRRGGQETQYF TRBJ2-5 TRBD2 . TRBV6-5
TGTGCCAGCAGCCAGAACCTACTAGCGGGGGGGCGCGGAGAGACCCAGTACTTC CASSQNLLAGGRGETQYF TRBJ2-5 TRBD2 . TRBV14
TGCGCCAGCAGGCCTAGCGGGGAGCCCTACAATGAGCAGTTCTTC CASRPSGEPYNEQFF TRBJ2-1 TRBD2 . TRBV5-1
TGTGCCATCAGGGGATCGACTAGCGGGGGGGCAGATACGCAGTATTTT CAIRGSTSGGADTQYF TRBJ2-3 TRBD2 . TRBV10-3
TGTGCCAGTAGATCGCACGGCCGGAGCTCTAGCAATCAGCCCCAGCATTTT CASRSHGRSSSNQPQHF TRBJ1-5 . . TRBV19
TGTGCCTGTATTCAGGGGGCTGGTAGCTATGGCTACACCTTC CACIQGAGSYGYTF TRBJ1-2 TRBD1 . TRBV30
TGTGCCAGCAGCCCCGTTCGTCGGACTAGCGGGGGGAATACAAAAGAGACCCAGTACTTC CASSPVRRTSGGNTKETQYF TRBJ2-5 TRBD2 few TRBV7-3
TGTGCCAGCAGCGCCGGGACTCGGGGGTCGGAGCTTTCGTATTTT CASSAGTRGSELSYF TRBJ2-3 . . TRBV11-2
TGTGCCAGCAGCTACACTAGCGGGGTTGGGGAGACCCAGTACTTC CASSYTSGVGETQYF TRBJ2-5 TRBD2 . TRBV5-4
TGTGCCAGCAGTGGGGACAGCAGCACAGATACGCAGTATTTT CASSGDSSTDTQYF TRBJ2-3 TRBD1 . TRBV2
TGTGCGACCGGACTAGCGGGCGGTGAGCAGTACTTC CATGLAGGEQYF TRBJ2-7 TRBD2 . TRBV3-1/TRBV3-2
TGTGCCAGCAGCGCGGGTGGGGGCCCTATTCGCCAAGAGACCCAGTACTTC CASSAGGGPIRQETQYF TRBJ2-5 . . TRBV9
TGTGCCAGCAGCCCGCCGGGACTAGCCGGCGACAATGAGCAGTTCTTC CASSPPGLAGDNEQFF TRBJ2-1 TRBD2 . TRBV3-1/TRBV3-2
TGTGCCAGCAGCCCCCAGGGGACAGATACGCAGTATTTT CASSPQGTDTQYF TRBJ2-3 . . TRBV5-6
TGTGCCTGGAGTGTACAATATGAAGCTTTCTTT CAWSVQYEAFF TRBJ1-1 . few TRBV30
TGTGCCAGCAGGACAGGGTTCCAGTACACAGATACGCAGTATTTT CASRTGFQYTDTQYF TRBJ2-3 TRBD1 . TRBV27
TGTGCCAGCAAGGAGCGGGGGACTCAAGAGACCCAGTACTTC CASKERGTQETQYF TRBJ2-5 TRBD2 . TRBV2
TGTGCCAGCAGCCAAGATCTAAACGCGGGGAATGAGCAGTTCTTC CASSQDLNAGNEQFF TRBJ2-1 . . TRBV3-1/TRBV3-2
TGTGCCAGCTCACCAAGTATGGCAGAGGATTCACCCCTCCACTTT CASSPSMAEDSPLHF TRBJ1-6 . . TRBV18
TGTGCCAGCAGCTTGGGGCGGGGGCTAGGGAGGAATACGCAGTATTTT CASSLGRGLGRNTQYF TRBJ2-3 . . TRBV7-9
TGTGCCAGCAGCTTGGAAAGGCGGGATGAAAAACTGTTTTTT CASSLERRDEKLFF TRBJ1-4 . once TRBV7-3
TGTGCCAGCAGTTATGTCCCTACTATGTCCTACTACACCTTC CASSYVPTMSYYTF TRBJ1-2 . . TRBV6-5
TGTGCCAGCAGTCGTAGTCCCGGGACAGGAGCCGGTGGCTACACCTTC CASSRSPGTGAGGYTF TRBJ1-2 TRBD1 . TRBV27
TGCGCCAGCAGCTCCTGGGGCCAACGGCAGCCCCAGCATTTT CASSSWGQRQPQHF TRBJ1-5 . . TRBV5-1
TGTGCCAGCAGCGGGGACAGGGGCGAGCAGTACTTC CASSGDRGEQYF TRBJ2-7 TRBD1 . TRBV9
TGTGCCAGCAGCTCACTCGATACCGGGACAGGGGAGCATAGCAATCAGCCCCAGCATTTT CASSSLDTGTGEHSNQPQHF TRBJ1-5 TRBD1 few TRBV7-8
TGTGCCAGCAGCTTAGGGGGAGGCTCTGACTCACCCCTCCACTTT CASSLGGGSDSPLHF TRBJ1-6 . . TRBV11-2
TGTGCCAGCAGCCTCCTGCTTAATCGGGAGAAAGCTTTCTTT CASSLLLNREKAFF TRBJ1-1 . . TRBV11-2
TGTGCCAGCAGTTTATTTGGCCCAGGGGGCGAGACCCAGTACTTC CASSLFGPGGETQYF TRBJ2-5 TRBD1 . TRBV27
TGTGCCATCGCAGGGACAGAAGGCTATGGCTACACCTTC CAIAGTEGYGYTF TRBJ1-2 TRBD1 . TRBV10-3